This section outlines one T cell receptor (beta chain) sequence together with its context. TCRdb's table, derived via immunoSEQ multiplex PCR, lists solely in-frame clones and lacks some. Among some 130,000 clones, over 80% were seen once, and the ten largest hold 2.1%. These data belong to a study of control samples from healthy donors and cancer patients. V shed 6 bases, J shed 0 bases, and the junction held 3 bases outside the gene matches. The germline V gene has CDR1 MDHEN and CDR2 SYDVKM. This CDR3 region has 14 residues. Sequenced sample: blood. The TCR comes from a woman in her fifties or sixties in good health. The chain joins TRBV28 to TRBJ2-7; 9 bases line up with TRBD2. CDR3 DNA sequence: TGTGCCAGCAGCCGGGGACTAGCCTCCTACGAGCAGTACTTC. Translating it yields CASSRGLASYEQYF.